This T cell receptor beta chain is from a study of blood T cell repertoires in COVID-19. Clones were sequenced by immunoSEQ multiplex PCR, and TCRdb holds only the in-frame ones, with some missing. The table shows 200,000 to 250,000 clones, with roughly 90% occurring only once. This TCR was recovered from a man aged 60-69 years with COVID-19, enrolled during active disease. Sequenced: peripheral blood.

The CDR3, as DNA: TGTGCCAGCTCAGAGGGACAGGGCAATCAGCCCCAGCATTTT. Its protein product is CASSEGQGNQPQHF. The genes are TRBV18 and TRBJ1-5, with 8 bases matching TRBD1. Germline values: CDR1 KGHSH, CDR2 LQKENI. The CDR3 length is 14 residues. V lost 5 bases to trimming and J lost 2 bases; unmatched junction nucleotides: 2.